The clone carrying this T cell receptor beta chain was picked up a small number of times. Its antigen is undetermined. The data originate from a study of T cells in Graves' hyperthyroidism and ophthalmopathy. Findings of the study overall: Ophthalmopathy and stable hyperthyroidism were told apart by a 13 V-J model. Among clonotypes expanded in thyroid above 0.001, most were also found in blood.

TCR beta CDR3 sequences were amplified from RNA transcripts. RT-PCR in the first round (using the HTBI primer set) targeted the TCR CDR3. TCRdb processed the multiplex PCR reads anew with MiXCR; each CDR3 protein has one entry. The data contain around 600,000 distinct CDR3 sequences, 12% to 15% of them singletons. Clinical Activity Scores of at least 3, NOSPECS grades of at least 4 and durations under 3 months characterized ophthalmopathy patients. Any patient presenting with uncontrolled infection, other autoimmune disease, pregnancy or lactation was left out. Trimming took 4 bases from V and 2 from J, leaving 12 bases between them. Germline V gives CDR1 LGHDT, CDR2 YNNKEL (reference sequence). CDR3 length: 15 amino acids.

The rearrangement joins TRBV3-1 to TRBJ1-5; tentative D call: TRBD1 (5 bases). The sample taken for sequencing was blood. This clonotype originated in a woman aged 18 to 35 with Graves' ophthalmopathy. CDR3 nucleotides: TGTGCCAGCAGCCGGACACTCATGGGCAATCAGCCCCAGCATTTT. Translation gives CASSRTLMGNQPQHF.